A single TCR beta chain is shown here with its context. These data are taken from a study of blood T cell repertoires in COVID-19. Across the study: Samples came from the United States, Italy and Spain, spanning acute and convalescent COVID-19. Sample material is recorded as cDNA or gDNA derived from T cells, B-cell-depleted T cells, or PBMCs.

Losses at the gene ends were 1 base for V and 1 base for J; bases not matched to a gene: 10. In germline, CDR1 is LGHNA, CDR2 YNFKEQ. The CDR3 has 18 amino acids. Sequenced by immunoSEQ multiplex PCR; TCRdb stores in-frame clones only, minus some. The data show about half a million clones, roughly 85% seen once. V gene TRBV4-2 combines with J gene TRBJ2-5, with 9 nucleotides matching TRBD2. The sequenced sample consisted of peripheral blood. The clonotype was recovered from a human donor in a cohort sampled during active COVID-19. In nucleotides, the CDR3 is TGTGCCAGCAGCCAAGTTTGGTCCAGCGGGAGGTCCCAAGAGACCCAGTACTTC. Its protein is CASSQVWSSGRSQETQYF.